The T cell receptor (beta chain) under discussion was sequenced for a study of T cells in localized non-small cell lung cancer. Study-level points and caveats: Tumor samples were not multi-region, leaving intratumor heterogeneity unexcluded. Of the top 100 tumor clones, median about 56 were in adjacent lung, 25 to 30 among its top 100. Elevated blood T cell density was associated with longer overall survival. Uninvolved adjacent lung had more T cell clonality than any other tissue, topping tumor.

This clone appeared a single time. Its antigen remains unidentified. Germline values: CDR1 SQVTM, CDR2 ANQGSEA. The CDR3 runs 11 residues. V was trimmed by 5 bases and J by 4 bases, leaving 8 bases between them. TCRdb's table, derived via immunoSEQ multiplex PCR, lists solely in-frame clones and lacks some. Of approximately 63,000 clones listed, 70% to 90% are singletons. The chain uses TRBV29-1 and TRBJ1-2; D gene ambiguous. The receptor comes from a man aged 40 to 70 with stage I squamous cell lung carcinoma. The sequencing here drew on peripheral blood, taken before any cancer treatment. The CDR3 region has the DNA TGCAGCGTTTATCAGACCTATGGCTACACCTTC. The encoded protein is CSVYQTYGYTF.